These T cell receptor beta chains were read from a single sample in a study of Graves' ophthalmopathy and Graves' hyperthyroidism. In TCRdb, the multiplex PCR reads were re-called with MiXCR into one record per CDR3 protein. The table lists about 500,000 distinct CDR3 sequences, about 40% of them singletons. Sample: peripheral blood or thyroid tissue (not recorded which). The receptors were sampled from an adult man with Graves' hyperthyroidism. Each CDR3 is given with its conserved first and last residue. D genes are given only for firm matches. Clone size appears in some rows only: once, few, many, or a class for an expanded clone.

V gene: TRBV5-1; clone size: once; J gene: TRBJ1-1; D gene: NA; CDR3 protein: CASSLSGPANTEAFF; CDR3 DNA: TGCGCCAGCAGCTTGTCGGGACCGGCGAACACTGAAGCTTTCTTT
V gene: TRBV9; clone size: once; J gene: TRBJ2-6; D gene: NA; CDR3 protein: CASSVSGQGTGGANVLTF; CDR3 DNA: TGTGCCAGCAGCGTATCCGGTCAGGGTACGGGTGGGGCCAACGTCCTGACTTTC
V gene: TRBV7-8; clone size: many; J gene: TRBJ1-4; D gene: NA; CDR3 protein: CASSLGQGMEKLFF; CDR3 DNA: TGTGCCAGCAGCTTAGGACAAGGGATGGAAAAACTGTTTTTT
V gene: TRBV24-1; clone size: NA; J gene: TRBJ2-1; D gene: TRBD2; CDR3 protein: CATSDATSGRNNEQFF; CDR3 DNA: TGTGCCACCAGTGATGCGACTAGCGGGAGGAACAATGAGCAGTTCTTC
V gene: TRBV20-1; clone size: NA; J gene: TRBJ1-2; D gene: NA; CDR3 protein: CSARGQEPNYGYTF; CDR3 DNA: TGCAGTGCTAGAGGACAGGAGCCTAACTATGGCTACACCTTC
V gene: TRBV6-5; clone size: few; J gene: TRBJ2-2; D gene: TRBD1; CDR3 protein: CATGQGGTGELFF; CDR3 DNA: TGTGCCACGGGACAGGGAGGAACCGGGGAGCTGTTTTTT
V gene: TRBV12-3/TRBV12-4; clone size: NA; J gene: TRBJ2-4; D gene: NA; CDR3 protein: CASSLAGGDIQYF; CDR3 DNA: TGTGCCAGCAGTTTAGCAGGGGGGGACATTCAGTACTTC
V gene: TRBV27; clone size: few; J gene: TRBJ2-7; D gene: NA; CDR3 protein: CASSLLTDYEQYF; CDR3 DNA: TGTGCCAGCAGTTTACTGACAGACTACGAGCAGTACTTC
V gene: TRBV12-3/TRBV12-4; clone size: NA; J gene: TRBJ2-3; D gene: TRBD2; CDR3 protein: CASSLTLAVGTDTQYF; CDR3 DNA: TGTGCCAGCAGCCTCACCCTAGCGGTGGGCACAGATACGCAGTATTTT
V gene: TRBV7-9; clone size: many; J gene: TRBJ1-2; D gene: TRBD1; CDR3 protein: CASSLDREKIHGYTF; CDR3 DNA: TGTGCCAGCAGTCTAGACAGGGAGAAGATCCATGGCTACACCTTC
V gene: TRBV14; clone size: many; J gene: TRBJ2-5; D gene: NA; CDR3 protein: CASSQRDLQETQYF; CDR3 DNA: TGTGCCAGCAGCCAGAGGGACCTCCAAGAGACCCAGTACTTC
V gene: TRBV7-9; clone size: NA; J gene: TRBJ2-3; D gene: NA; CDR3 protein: CASSLATSTDTQYF; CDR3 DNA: TGTGCCAGCAGCTTAGCGACTAGCACAGATACGCAGTATTTT
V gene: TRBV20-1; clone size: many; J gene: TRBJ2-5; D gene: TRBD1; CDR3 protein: CSARGTGESQETQYF; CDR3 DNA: TGCAGTGCTAGAGGGACAGGGGAAAGCCAAGAGACCCAGTACTTC
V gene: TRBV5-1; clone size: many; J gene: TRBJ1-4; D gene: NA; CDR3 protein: CASSTSWTATNEKLFF; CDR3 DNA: TGTGCCAGCAGCACGTCCTGGACAGCAACTAATGAAAAACTGTTTTTT
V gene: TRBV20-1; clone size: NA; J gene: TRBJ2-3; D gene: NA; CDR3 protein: CSARERASTDTQYF; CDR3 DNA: TGCAGTGCTAGAGAGAGGGCTAGCACAGATACGCAGTATTTT
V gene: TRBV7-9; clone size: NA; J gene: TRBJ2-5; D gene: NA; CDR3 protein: CASSFRGREFGETQYF; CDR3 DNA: TGTGCCAGCAGCTTTAGGGGGCGGGAGTTCGGAGAGACCCAGTACTTC
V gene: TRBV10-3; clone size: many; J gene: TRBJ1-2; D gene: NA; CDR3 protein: CAISVAPGETNYGYTF; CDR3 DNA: TGTGCCATCAGTGTGGCACCAGGGGAAACTAACTATGGCTACACCTTC
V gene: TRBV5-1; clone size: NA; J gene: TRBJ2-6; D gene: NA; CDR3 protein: CASSLEGGLTF; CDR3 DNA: TGCGCCAGCAGCTTGGAGGGCGGCCTGACTTTC
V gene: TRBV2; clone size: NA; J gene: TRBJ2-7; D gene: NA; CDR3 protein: CAREAREPFEQYF; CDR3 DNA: TGTGCTAGAGAGGCCAGGGAACCGTTCGAGCAGTACTTC
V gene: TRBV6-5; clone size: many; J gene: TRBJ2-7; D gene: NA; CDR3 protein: CASSYLPGVRSYEQYF; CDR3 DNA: TGTGCCAGCAGTTACCTTCCGGGGGTCCGGTCCTACGAGCAGTACTTC
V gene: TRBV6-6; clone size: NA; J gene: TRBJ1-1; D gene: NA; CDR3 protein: CASSLLAGDNEQFF; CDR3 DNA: TGTGCCAGCAGTCTGCTAGCGGGGGACAATGAGCAGTTCTTT
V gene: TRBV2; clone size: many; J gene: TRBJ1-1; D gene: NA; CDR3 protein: CASSFSSQGISGTEAFF; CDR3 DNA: TGTGCCAGCAGTTTCAGTAGCCAGGGGATATCGGGTACTGAAGCTTTCTTT